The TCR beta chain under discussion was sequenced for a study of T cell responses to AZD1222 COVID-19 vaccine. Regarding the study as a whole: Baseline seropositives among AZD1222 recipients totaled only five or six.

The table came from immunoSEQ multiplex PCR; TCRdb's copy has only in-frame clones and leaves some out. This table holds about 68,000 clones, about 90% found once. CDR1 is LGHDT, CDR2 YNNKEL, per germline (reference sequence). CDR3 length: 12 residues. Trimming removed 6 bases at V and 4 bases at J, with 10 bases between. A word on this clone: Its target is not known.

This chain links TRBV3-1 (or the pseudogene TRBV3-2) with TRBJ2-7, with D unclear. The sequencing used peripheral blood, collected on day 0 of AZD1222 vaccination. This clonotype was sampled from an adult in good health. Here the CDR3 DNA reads TGTGCCAGCAGTTCGACTCGTTACGAGCAGTACTTC. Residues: CASSSTRYEQYF.